This paragraph reports one TCR beta chain. This specimen belongs to a study of blood T cell repertoires in COVID-19. The wider study: Whether acute or convalescent, the COVID-19 samples came from the United States, Italy and Spain. Sources were T cells, B-cell-depleted T cells, or PBMCs; the material itself was cDNA or gDNA.

Method: immunoSEQ multiplex PCR; TCRdb's copy keeps in-frame clones and lacks some. The sample lists around 350,000 clones, approximately 86% occurring once. There are 11 residues in the CDR3. The germline CDR1 and CDR2 sequences are LNHDA and SQIVND (reference sequence). V lost 4 bases and J lost 8, with 8 bases in between. The specimen sequenced was peripheral blood. The sequence was obtained from a human donor in a cohort sampled during active COVID-19. The chain employs TRBV19 and TRBJ1-1; unclear D gene. CDR3 coding DNA: TGTGCCAGTAGTAAACTTCGGGAAGCTTTCTTT. This translates into CASSKLREAFF.